This T cell receptor (beta chain) was recorded in a study of T cell responses to AZD1222 COVID-19 vaccine (dated by TCRdb to 2020 to 2023). In terms of the full investigation: AZD1222 recipients with second doses at about 4 weeks or about 12 weeks were pooled, because spike-specific TCR depth and breadth did not differ between schedules. A total of 230 to 250 trial participants underwent TCR sequencing, of whom about 210 had received two doses of AZD1222 and roughly 26 had received two doses of the MenACWY control vaccine. Trial participants were enrolled by age into 18-55, 56-69 and 70-plus year subgroups, with 148, 28 and 57 TCR-sequenced participants respectively.

Note on this clone: What antigen it recognizes has not been identified. No base quality information exists; no much larger clone differs at one position.

In light of the paper, this sample's time point label describes: baseline before first vaccination. Samples from vaccinated people were obtained from the UK trials COV001 and COV002, which included a single-blind randomized controlled phase 2/3 trial of AZD1222 (ChAdOx1 nCoV-19) in healthy adults. For TCRbeta chain sequencing, PBMC samples were collected from trial participants at day 0 and at day 28 after the second dose. Cut back by 10 bases and 6 bases, the V and J ends lie 18 bases apart. Its CDR3 holds 13 amino acids, cysteine through phenylalanine. Just CDR3 DNA is preserved here, 39 bases in frame from base 1. CDR1 MNHEY and CDR2 SMNVEV were looked up in the germline V gene (reference sequence). The CDR3 regions of human TCRbeta chains were analyzed by immunosequencing. The authors' analysis ran thus. Repertoire TCRs were checked for matches against a reference library of SARS-CoV-2-specific TCRs that had been generated using the MIRA antigen-specificity platform. Breadth was defined as the fraction of unique TCRs that were SARS-CoV-2-associated, and depth was defined as the fraction of total T cells that were SARS-CoV-2-associated. Using the MIRA data, each spike-specific TCR was mapped to the spike region that the TCR reacts to and placed in a CD4 or CD8 class. Log10-transformed breadth and depth values were compared by one-way ANOVA with Sidak's multiple comparisons tests. TCRdb obtained this table from immuneACCESS and retained in-frame rearrangements with V and J assigned. These tables miss some clones; where compared with another copy, unresolved V genes account for less than half of the shortfall, and the remainder is unexplained. V and J calls plus clone size are reproduced from that table; the DNA served to infer D and trimming. A total of roughly 180,000 clones appear in this sample, roughly 87% of them only once. 2% to 3% of the sample belongs to the ten largest clones.

On the study overall, not on this receptor specifically: Reportedly, close to half of the unique spike-specific TCRs recognized epitopes lying outside the regions that are mutated in the B.1.351 and B.1.1.7 variants. After two AZD1222 doses, both the breadth and the depth of spike-specific TCRs were significantly higher than at day 0 and than in MenACWY recipients. Conclusions about previously exposed vaccinees were limited because only a handful of AZD1222 recipients were SARS-CoV-2 seropositive at baseline. CD4 TCRs associated with the vaccine covered the entire spike protein, and the dominant responses were in regions 160-218 and 743-854. No day 14 peak-response samples were available, so repertoires were characterized only after the peak T cell response. Participants were mostly white British and included more females than males, and it was suggested by the authors that clonal diversity may have been underestimated. In the small 56-69-year group, the increase in depth fell short of significance, most likely because of low power.

This clonotype was sampled from an adult in good health. The sample here was peripheral blood, taken on day 0 of AZD1222 vaccination. The chain is encoded by TRBV27 joined to TRBJ1-1, and TRBD1 may be the D gene, going by 6 matching bases. The nucleotides are TGTGCCATTAAGGACAGTAACACGGCTGAAGCTTTCTTT. The resulting protein is CAIKDSNTAEAFF.